These 30 T cell receptor beta chains came from one sample sequenced in a study of shared clonotypes between healthy human individuals. Some clones are missing from TCRdb's copy, which holds only in-frame ones; the method was immunoSEQ multiplex PCR. The sample lists about 2.4 million clones; approximately 94% were seen once. Sequenced: naive CD4+ T cells from PBMCs. The subset is: CD45RA+ positively selected. Receptor source: a man younger than 35 in good health. Some clones in this sample may be carry-over from other donors' samples.

The chain employs TRBV5-1 and TRBJ1-3; D is unresolved. Germline V CDR1 and CDR2: SGHRS, YFSETQ. The V end was cut by 3 bases, the J end by 2 bases, with 9 bases between. CDR3 length: 14 residues. The CDR3: CASSSDPTGNTIYF. CDR3 bases: TGCGCCAGCAGCTCGGATCCCACTGGAAACACCATATATTTT.

The J gene is TRBJ2-3, the V gene TRBV7-3, with a tentative D call TRBD2 (6 bases). The CDR3 has 16 amino acids. V was shortened by 2 bases and J by 2 bases, with 14 bases between the two germline ends. CDR1 and CDR2 (germline): SGHTA, FQGTGA. The CDR3 region is CASSLLAGSNTDTQYF. In DNA form, the CDR3 reads TGTGCCAGCAGCTTACTCGCGGGGTCCAACACAGATACGCAGTATTTT.

CDR3 amino acids: CASLPPGPVIREQFF. DNA of the CDR3: TGTGCCAGCCTACCCCCGGGACCCGTTATTCGAGAGCAGTTCTTC. This sequence joins TRBV19 and TRBJ2-1, with D perhaps TRBD1 or TRBD2 (5 bases each). The V end lost 9 bases, the J end lost 10 bases, and 25 bases lay between the germline ends. The CDR3 consists of 15 residues. CDR1 and CDR2 (germline): LNHDA, SQIVND (reference sequence).

This clone was observed once. The chain links TRBV12-5 to TRBJ1-1; no firm D call. This CDR3 is 11 amino acids long. The germline gives CDR1 LGHNT, CDR2 FRNRAP. Trimming cost V 7 bases and J 7 bases, with 10 bases left between them. DNA of the CDR3: TGTGCTAGTGCCAACGCCCTTGAAGCTTTCTTT. Residues: CASANALEAFF.

This sequence joins TRBV25-1 and TRBJ2-2; no firm D call. Trimming removed 2 bases at V and 6 bases at J, with 10 bases between. This CDR3 region has 14 residues. Germline loops: CDR1 MGHDK, CDR2 SYGVNS. The CDR3 DNA is TGTGCCAGCAGTGAAGCGACTGCGGCCGGGGAGCTGTTTTTT. Amino acid sequence: CASSEATAAGELFF.

This chain joins TRBV7-2 and TRBJ2-4, with 7 bases lining up with TRBD1. CDR1 SGHTA and CDR2 FQGNSA come from the germline V gene. Trimming removed 3 bases from V and 3 bases from J; junction bases left unmatched: 2. This CDR3 is built from 14 residues. Here the CDR3 reads CASSFRTGKNIQYF. The DNA of the CDR3 is TGTGCCAGCAGCTTCAGGACAGGCAAAAACATTCAGTACTTC.

The chain combines TRBV19 with TRBJ2-3; D is uncertain. Germline V gene sequence: CDR1 LNHDA, CDR2 SQIVND (reference sequence). Trimming cost V 2 bases and J 6 bases, with 9 bases left between them. This CDR3 has 13 residues. CDR3 loop: CASSISLSDTQYF. CDR3 sequence (DNA): TGTGCCAGTAGTATATCCCTATCGGATACGCAGTATTTT.

This chain joins TRBV2 and TRBJ2-5; no firm D call. V lost 3 bases to trimming and J lost 0 bases, with 5 bases between them. The CDR3 has 13 residues. Germline V lookup: CDR1 SNHLY, CDR2 FYNNEI. The CDR3 nucleotides read TGTGCCAGCAGTGACGACCACCAAGAGACCCAGTACTTC. Amino acids: CASSDDHQETQYF.

V and J are TRBV6-1 and TRBJ2-7, with D perhaps being TRBD1 or TRBD2 (5 bases each). Germline values: CDR1 MNHNS, CDR2 SASEGT. Between the trimmed V and J ends, which lost 8 bases and 2 bases, there was a span of 16 bases. The CDR3 runs to 14 residues. The CDR3 bases are TGTGCCAGCTCGCCCGGGACCTCCCCCTACGAGCAGTACTTC. This encodes CASSPGTSPYEQYF.

V gene TRBV7-8 combines with J gene TRBJ1-6; 8 nucleotides line up with TRBD1. J gave up 8 bases and V 2 bases, and 5 bases lay outside the gene matches. CDR3 size: 15 residues. Germline CDR1 is SGHVS and CDR2 is FQNEAQ. CDR3 sequence (DNA): TGTGCCAGCAGCTTACCAGGGGGCCTAGATTCACCCCTCCACTTT. Translation: CASSLPGGLDSPLHF.

The chain combines TRBV19 with TRBJ1-1; 8 nucleotides align to TRBD1. The CDR3 covers 16 residues. Germline CDR1 LNHDA, CDR2 SQIVND (reference sequence). Trimming took 5 bases from V and 0 from J; bases not matched to a gene: 8. CDR3 amino acids: CASSPPDRVMNTEAFF. The CDR3 DNA reads as TGTGCCAGTAGTCCTCCGGACAGGGTAATGAACACTGAAGCTTTCTTT.

The CDR3 is CAISELYGTDTQYF. The CDR3, as DNA: TGTGCCATCAGTGAGTTGTACGGCACAGATACGCAGTATTTT. The V and J genes are TRBV10-3 and TRBJ2-3; D gene uncertain. Germline V gene sequence: CDR1 ENHRY, CDR2 SYGVKD. Deletions cut 1 base from V and 1 base from J, with 6 bases between. CDR3 length: 14 amino acids.

The V gene is TRBV29-1, the J gene TRBJ2-1; TRBD2 aligns across 14 bases. CDR3 length: 14 amino acids. Unmatched junction bases numbered 6, after V lost 4 bases and J lost 10 bases. Germline CDR1 SQVTM, CDR2 ANQGSEA. The CDR3 nucleotides read TGCAGCGTTGCTCGACTAGCGGGAGGGGGAGAGCAGTTCTTC. Protein sequence: CSVARLAGGGEQFF.

Points on this clone: This same CDR3 is encoded by further DNA sequences in the sample. In DNA form, the CDR3 reads TGTGCTGCTGGGGACAGGGTCTACGAGCAGTACTTC. Its protein is CAAGDRVYEQYF. The J gene is TRBJ2-7, the V gene TRBV7-9; 9 bases match TRBD1. Per the germline V gene, CDR1 is SEHNR and CDR2 is FQNEAQ (reference sequence). This CDR3 region has 12 residues.

Note on this clone: Other DNA sequences of this sample code for an identical CDR3. The V and J genes are TRBV11-3 and TRBJ2-3, with 14 bases lining up with TRBD2. V was clipped by 5 bases and J by 4 bases; unmatched bases: 5. This CDR3 is built from 16 residues. Per germline, CDR1 SGHNT and CDR2 YENEEA. The CDR3 nucleotides are TGTGCCAGCAGCCTGGGACTAGCGGGAGTCTCAGATACGCAGTATTTT. This gives the protein CASSLGLAGVSDTQYF. Variable domain in full (rest from reference TRBV11-3 and TRBJ2-3): EAGVVQSPRYKIIEKKQPVAFWCNPISGHNTLYWYLQNLGQGPELLIRYENEEAVDDSQLPKDRFSAERLKGVDSTLKIQPAELGDSAVYLCASSLGLAGVSDTQYFGPGTRLTVL.

The chain links TRBV4-2 to TRBJ2-7, with 10 bases identical to TRBD1. V shed 4 bases, J shed 4 bases, and the junction held 4 bases outside the gene matches. The CDR3 consists of 14 residues. CDR1 and CDR2 (germline): LGHNA, YNFKEQ. Written as DNA, the CDR3 is TGTGCCAGCAGCCTTGGGGACAGGGGTTACGAGCAGTACTTC. Its protein product is CASSLGDRGYEQYF.

Only one count was recorded for this clone. V usage is TRBV5-1 and J usage is TRBJ1-1, with D hard to call. The CDR3 extends over 13 amino acids. The germline V gene has CDR1 SGHRS and CDR2 YFSETQ. Trimming took off 7 bases at V and 2 bases at J, with 12 bases between the two ends. The CDR3 nucleotides are TGCGCCAGCGCGGGATTTTATAACACTGAAGCTTTCTTT. It yields the protein CASAGFYNTEAFF.

The count of this clone is one. This chain links TRBV12-1 with TRBJ2-1; the D call in the table, TRBD2, was not verified against the DNA. TRBV12-1 is marked as a pseudogene. There are 17 residues in the CDR3. This CDR3 is CASSFASSGTLLDEQFF. The CDR3 nucleotides read TGTGCCAGCAGCTTTGCTTCTAGCGGGACCCTACTGGATGAGCAGTTCTTC.

This chain connects TRBV7-2 to TRBJ1-1; D is unresolved. Trimming removed 5 bases at V and 6 bases at J, with 13 bases between. This CDR3 has 13 amino acids. Germline loops: CDR1 SGHTA, CDR2 FQGNSA. CDR3: CASSPEGGSEAFF. The CDR3 region has the DNA TGTGCCAGCAGCCCAGAGGGAGGATCTGAAGCTTTCTTT.

This sequence joins TRBV21-1 and TRBJ1-2; the tabulated D call, TRBD1, remains unverified against the DNA. TRBV21-1 is labeled a pseudogene. There are 14 residues in the CDR3. The CDR3 loop is CASTSGGAISGYTF. The DNA for the CDR3 is TGTGCCAGCACTTCAGGGGGCGCCATTAGTGGCTACACCTTC.

The chain's CDR3 is CASSPRRRDSYEQYF. The CDR3 bases are TGTGCCAGCAGTCCGAGGAGGCGGGACTCCTACGAGCAGTACTTC. V is TRBV27 and J is TRBJ2-7, with D possibly TRBD2 on 6 matching bases. CDR1 is MNHEY and CDR2 is SMNVEV in the germline V gene (reference sequence). V was trimmed by 5 bases and J by 0 bases, leaving 14 bases between them. This CDR3 comprises 15 residues.

This chain's CDR3 is CASSLERGGETQYF. Here the CDR3 DNA reads TGTGCCAGCAGCTTAGAGCGGGGTGGAGAGACCCAGTACTTC. The chain is built from TRBV7-9 and TRBJ2-5; TRBD2 matches 7 bases. CDR1 and CDR2 (germline): SEHNR, FQNEAQ (reference sequence). CDR3 length: 14 residues. The junction had 3 bases not matched to a gene; V was cut back by 1 base and J by 4 bases.

This chain links TRBV6-1 with TRBJ2-7, with a tentative D call TRBD1 (5 bases). This CDR3 comprises 15 residues. Trimming left V 2 bases short and J 5 bases short, with 16 bases between. Germline V CDR1 and CDR2: MNHNS, SASEGT. For the CDR3, the DNA is TGTGCCAGCAGTGAACATCGCCAGGTAGGGGACGAGCAGTACTTC. This encodes CASSEHRQVGDEQYF.

The chain uses TRBV28 and TRBJ1-2; D might be TRBD1 (5 bases). The CDR3 is 14 residues long. V dropped 11 bases and J dropped 3 bases, with 19 bases sitting between them. Per the germline V gene, CDR1 is MDHEN and CDR2 is SYDVKM. The CDR3 DNA is TGTGCCGTGTGGGGCTCAGGGATTGACTATGGCTACACCTTC. Translated, it gives CAVWGSGIDYGYTF.

The gene calls are TRBV7-3 and TRBJ2-7; tentatively, D is TRBD1 (7 bases). CDR1 and CDR2 (germline): SGHTA, FQGTGA. The V end lost 5 bases, the J end lost 5 bases, and 13 bases lay between the germline ends. This CDR3 has 13 amino acids. In DNA form, the CDR3 reads TGTGCCAGCAGCCCAGACAGGGAGGACGAGCAGTACTTC. It specifies CASSPDREDEQYF.

As DNA, the CDR3 is TGTGCCAGCAGCTTAGCGGCAGGGATAGGCGAGCAGTACTTC. Translating it yields CASSLAAGIGEQYF. The chain combines TRBV7-3 with TRBJ2-7; D may be TRBD1 (5 bases). Germline V lookup: CDR1 SGHTA, CDR2 FQGTGA. The CDR3 has 14 residues. The V gene lost 2 bases and the J gene lost 6 bases, with 14 bases spanning the gap.

This clone was recorded only once. The V call is TRBV5-8, the J call TRBJ2-3; weak D call: TRBD1 (6 bases). The V gene's germline CDR1 is SGHTS and CDR2 YDEGEE. CDR3 size: 15 residues. V gave up 4 bases and J gave up 2 bases, with 14 bases separating them. CDR3 DNA: TGTGCCAGCAGCCTAAACGGACAGTTCACAGATACGCAGTATTTT. Translation: CASSLNGQFTDTQYF. Filled out from reference TRBV5-8 and TRBJ2-3, the complete variable domain reads EAGVTQSPTHLIKTRGQQATLRCSPISGHTSVYWYQQALGLGLQFLLWYDEGEERNRGNFPPRFSGRQFPNYSSELNVNALELEDSALYLCASSLNGQFTDTQYFGPGTRLTVL.

The J gene is TRBJ2-5, the V gene TRBV25-1; 8 bases line up with TRBD1. Looked up from germline, CDR1 is MGHDK and CDR2 is SYGVNS. V lost 8 bases, J lost 4 bases, and 9 bases stayed unmatched. The CDR3 runs 14 residues. The CDR3 DNA is TGTGCCAGCCGGGACAGGACGGAGGGAGAGACCCAGTACTTC. Translation gives CASRDRTEGETQYF.

The CDR3 spells CASSLFPANYGYTF. The CDR3, as DNA: TGCGCCAGCAGCTTGTTTCCCGCTAACTATGGCTACACCTTC. This chain connects TRBV5-1 to TRBJ1-2; D ambiguous. Germline V gene data show CDR1 as SGHRS and CDR2 as YFSETQ. The CDR3 covers 14 residues. The V and J ends lost 1 base and 0 bases respectively, with 7 bases between them.

V and J are TRBV6-5 and TRBJ2-7; possible D gene TRBD1, 5 bases. Germline loops: CDR1 MNHEY, CDR2 SVGAGI. Trimming removed 5 bases at V and 6 bases at J, with 17 bases between. The CDR3 is made up of 14 amino acids. CDR3 nucleotide sequence: TGTGCCAGCAGTAGGGGCCCCACCTCCGCCGAGCAGTACTTC. It specifies CASSRGPTSAEQYF.